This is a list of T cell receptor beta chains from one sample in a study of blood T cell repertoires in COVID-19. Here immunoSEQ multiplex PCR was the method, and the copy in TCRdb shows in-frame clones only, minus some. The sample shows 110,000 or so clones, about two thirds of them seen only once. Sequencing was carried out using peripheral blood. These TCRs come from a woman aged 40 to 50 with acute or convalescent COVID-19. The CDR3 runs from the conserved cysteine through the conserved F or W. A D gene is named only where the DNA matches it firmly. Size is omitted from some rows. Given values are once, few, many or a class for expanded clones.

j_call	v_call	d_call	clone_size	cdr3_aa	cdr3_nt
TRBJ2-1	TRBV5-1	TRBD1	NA	CASSLGSTGEQFF	TGCGCCAGCAGCTTGGGGTCGACAGGGGAGCAGTTCTTC
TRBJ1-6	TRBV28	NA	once	CASSNARESPLHF	TGTGCCAGCAGCAATGCGAGGGAATCACCCCTCCACTTT
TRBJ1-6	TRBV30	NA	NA	CAWSMGRKDSPLHF	TGTGCCTGGAGTATGGGCAGGAAAGATTCACCCCTCCACTTT
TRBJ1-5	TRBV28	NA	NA	CASSQAYSNQPQHF	TGTGCCAGCAGTCAGGCATATAGCAATCAGCCCCAGCATTTT
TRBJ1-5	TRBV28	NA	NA	CASSFGETSNQPQHF	TGTGCCAGCAGTTTTGGGGAGACTAGCAATCAGCCCCAGCATTTT
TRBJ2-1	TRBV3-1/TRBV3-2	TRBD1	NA	CASSLMVGGRGNEQFF	TGTGCCAGCAGCCTCATGGTAGGGGGCCGGGGCAATGAGCAGTTCTTC
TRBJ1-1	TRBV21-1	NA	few	CASSKDPGRNTEAFF	TGTGCCAGCAGCAAAGACCCTGGGAGAAACACTGAAGCTTTCTTT
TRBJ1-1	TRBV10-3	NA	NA	CAISETLSAGTEAFF	TGTGCCATCAGTGAGACCCTGAGTGCGGGAACTGAAGCTTTCTTT
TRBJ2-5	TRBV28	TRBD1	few	CASSTLGTGSETQYF	TGTGCCAGCAGTACTCTAGGGACAGGGAGCGAGACCCAGTACTTC
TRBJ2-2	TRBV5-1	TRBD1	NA	CASSLGQGGLFF	TGCGCCAGCAGCTTAGGACAGGGTGGGCTGTTTTTT
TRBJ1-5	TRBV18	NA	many	CASSPPPGQPQHF	TGTGCCAGCTCACCACCCCCAGGGCAGCCCCAGCATTTT
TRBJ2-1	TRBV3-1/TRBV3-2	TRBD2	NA	CASSSRLAVYNEQFF	TGTGCCAGCAGCTCGCGACTAGCGGTCTACAATGAGCAGTTCTTC
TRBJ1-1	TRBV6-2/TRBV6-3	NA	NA	CASSFEATVAFF	TGTGCCAGCAGTTTCGAAGCCACGGTGGCTTTCTTT
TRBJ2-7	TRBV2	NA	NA	CASSEMAHYEQYF	TGTGCCAGCAGTGAAATGGCACACTACGAGCAGTACTTC
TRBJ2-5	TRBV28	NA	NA	CASSFRVGSQETQYF	TGTGCCAGCAGTTTCAGGGTGGGGTCCCAAGAGACCCAGTACTTC
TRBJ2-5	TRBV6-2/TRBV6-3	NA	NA	CASSAHRGLTDGETQYF	TGTGCCAGCAGCGCCCATAGAGGGCTCACCGATGGAGAGACCCAGTACTTC
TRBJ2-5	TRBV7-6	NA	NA	CASSSRDMGETQYF	TGTGCCAGCAGCTCCCGGGACATGGGAGAGACCCAGTACTTC
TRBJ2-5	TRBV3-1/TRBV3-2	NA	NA	CASSQAGIQETQYF	TGTGCCAGCAGCCAAGCGGGGATCCAAGAGACCCAGTACTTC
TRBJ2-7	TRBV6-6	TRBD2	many	CASSRLPRGGFAYEQYF	TGTGCCAGCAGTCGCCTACCCCGGGGGGGTTTTGCCTACGAGCAGTACTTC
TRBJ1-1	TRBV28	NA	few	CASSLSPGIGAEAFF	TGTGCCAGCAGTTTATCTCCAGGGATAGGGGCTGAAGCTTTCTTT
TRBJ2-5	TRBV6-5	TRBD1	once	CASGTGFGQETQYF	TGTGCCAGCGGGACAGGGTTTGGACAAGAGACCCAGTACTTC
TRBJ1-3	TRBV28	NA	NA	CASGRIQDYSGNTIYF	TGTGCCAGCGGCCGCATACAGGACTACTCTGGAAACACCATATATTTT
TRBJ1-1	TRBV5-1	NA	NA	CASSLTARGLNTEAFF	TGCGCCAGCAGCTTGACAGCCCGTGGTTTGAACACTGAAGCTTTCTTT
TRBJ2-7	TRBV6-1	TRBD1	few	CASSEFGQGVGEQYF	TGTGCCAGCAGTGAATTCGGACAGGGGGTAGGCGAGCAGTACTTC
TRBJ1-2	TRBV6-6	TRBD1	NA	CATSLVGQGANYYGYTF	TGTGCCACCAGTCTAGTGGGACAGGGGGCCAACTACTATGGCTACACCTTC
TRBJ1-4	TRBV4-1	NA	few	CASSQVGAERTTNEKLFF	TGCGCCAGCAGCCAAGTTGGGGCCGAGAGGACAACTAATGAAAAACTGTTTTTT
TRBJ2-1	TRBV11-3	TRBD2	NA	CASSLGDSGARGDEQFF	TGTGCCAGCAGCTTAGGGGATAGCGGGGCCCGGGGGGATGAGCAGTTCTTC
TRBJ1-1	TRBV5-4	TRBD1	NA	CASSPSGQGLTEAFF	TGTGCCAGCAGCCCTTCGGGACAGGGTTTGACTGAAGCTTTCTTT
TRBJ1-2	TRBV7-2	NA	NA	CASSPRGGDGYTF	TGTGCCAGCAGCCCGAGGGGGGGGGATGGCTACACCTTC